This T cell receptor beta chain was recovered during a study of a mutant IDH1 vaccine in newly diagnosed glioma. Specified time point: week 35, safety follow-up. Doses of 300 ug of mutant IDH1 20-mer peptide were given with topical imiquimod. The method was immunoSEQ multiplex PCR; TCRdb's version includes in-frame clones alone and lacks a portion of them. The sample holds tens of thousands of clones, about four fifths seen once. This clone was detected a few times. Its antigen is as yet unknown. The V and J ends lost 0 bases and 0 bases respectively, with 9 bases between them. The V gene's germline CDR1 is LGHNA and CDR2 YNFKEQ. CDR3 length equals 15 residues.

The sample here was PBMCs, taken from a glioma patient whose treatment included an IDH1 peptide vaccine. This chain links TRBV4-2 with TRBJ2-7; weak D call: TRBD1 (5 bases). The clonotype comes from a man aged 35-49 years with glioma. CDR3 DNA: TGTGCCAGCAGCCAAGAGACAGACAGCTCCTACGAGCAGTACTTC. Encoded protein: CASSQETDSSYEQYF.